Below, 2 T cell receptor beta chains from the same sample are listed, as sequenced in a study of shared T cell receptors in the human thymus. TCRdb's table, derived via immunoSEQ multiplex PCR, lists solely in-frame clones and lacks some. The sample holds some 400,000 clones, more than 85% seen once. Sequencing was done on a sample of thymocytes. Every receptor here comes from a human donor.

The chain carries TRBV7-9 and TRBJ2-1; a possible D gene is TRBD2 (6 bases). The germline gives CDR1 SEHNR, CDR2 FQNEAQ (reference sequence). Deletions cut 5 bases from V and 3 bases from J, with 17 bases between. The CDR3 consists of 16 residues. CDR3 sequence reads: CASSHGGTYIYNEQFF. The DNA of the CDR3 is TGTGCCAGCAGCCACGGTGGGACTTATATCTACAATGAGCAGTTCTTC.

This clone was detected only once. The V gene is TRBV13, the J gene TRBJ2-5, with unresolved D. CDR3 size: 10 residues. V lost 3 bases and J lost 7, with 3 bases in between. Germline CDR1 reads PRHDT; CDR2 reads FYEKMQ (reference sequence). CDR3 amino acids: CASSLGTQYF. The CDR3, as DNA: TGTGCCAGCAGCTTGGGGACCCAGTACTTC. The whole variable domain, remainder taken from reference TRBV13 and TRBJ2-5, is AAGVIQSPRHLIKEKRETATLKCYPIPRHDTVYWYQQGPGQDPQFLISFYEKMQSDKGSIPDRFSAQQFSDYHSELNMSSLELGDSALYFCASSLGTQYFGPGTRLLVL.